This paragraph reports one T cell receptor (beta chain). These data are taken from a study of blood T cell repertoires in COVID-19. As for the study in general: COVID-19 samples, acute and convalescent, were from the United States, Italy and Spain.

Per the germline V gene, CDR1 is SGHTA and CDR2 is FQGNSA. The CDR3 sequence is 15 residues long. The V end lost 0 bases, the J end lost 7 bases, and 10 bases lay between the germline ends. TCRdb's table, derived via immunoSEQ multiplex PCR, lists solely in-frame clones and lacks some. The sample consists of tens of thousands of clones, almost 85% of them appearing once. The sequenced sample consisted of peripheral blood. The rearrangement joins TRBV7-2 to TRBJ1-6; unclear D gene. This clonotype was sampled from a human donor in a cohort sampled during active COVID-19. CDR3 bases: TGTGCCAGCAGCTTAGCCCACAGCAACAATTCACCCCTCCACTTT. This gives the protein CASSLAHSNNSPLHF.